This is a list of T cell receptor beta chains from one sample in a study of T cell repertoires in cytomegalovirus infection. TCRdb re-called the reads with MiXCR, one entry per CDR3 protein. The sample includes about 160,000 distinct CDR3 sequences, 20% to 25% of them seen just once. These receptors lack a known antigen. The sample in question was CD8+ T cells from cultured PBMCs, obtained from culture after CMV antigen stimulation. The receptors were sampled from a human donor in good health (CMV status not recorded). Some clones in this sample may be carry-over from other donors' samples. Each CDR3 is given with its conserved first and last residue. Each record gives: J gene, clone size, D gene, V gene, CDR3 protein, CDR3 DNA. A D gene is named only where the DNA matches it firmly. Clone sizes are given selectively: once, few, many, or a class where the clone is expanded.

j_call: TRBJ1-5
clone_size: many
d_call: .
v_call: TRBV19
cdr3_aa: CASSMRQLHQPQHF
cdr3_nt: TGTGCCAGTAGTATGAGGCAGCTCCATCAGCCCCAGCATTTT

j_call: TRBJ1-1
clone_size: .
d_call: .
v_call: TRBV6-6
cdr3_aa: CASSYSGVMNTEAFF
cdr3_nt: TGTGCCAGCAGTTACTCGGGCGTGATGAACACTGAAGCTTTCTTT

j_call: TRBJ1-2
clone_size: .
d_call: TRBD1
v_call: TRBV6-8
cdr3_aa: CASSYLGQGIGYTF
cdr3_nt: TGTGCCAGCAGTTACCTGGGACAGGGGATAGGCTACACCTTC

j_call: TRBJ1-2
clone_size: .
d_call: TRBD1
v_call: TRBV7-2
cdr3_aa: CASSLGTRDSHNYGYTF
cdr3_nt: TGTGCCAGCAGCTTAGGGACCCGGGACAGTCATAACTATGGCTACACCTTC

j_call: TRBJ2-3
clone_size: .
d_call: .
v_call: TRBV6-2/TRBV6-3
cdr3_aa: CASSFTSPRRPSTDTQYF
cdr3_nt: TGTGCCAGCAGTTTTACTTCCCCTAGACGACCTAGCACAGATACGCAGTATTTT

j_call: TRBJ1-1
clone_size: .
d_call: .
v_call: TRBV7-6
cdr3_aa: CASSLGSMNTEAFF
cdr3_nt: TGTGCCAGCAGCTTGGGCAGCATGAACACTGAAGCTTTCTTT

j_call: TRBJ1-1
clone_size: .
d_call: .
v_call: TRBV11-3
cdr3_aa: CASSLPPNTEAFF
cdr3_nt: TGTGCCAGCAGCTTACCGCCGAACACTGAAGCTTTCTTT

j_call: TRBJ2-2
clone_size: few
d_call: TRBD1
v_call: TRBV7-2
cdr3_aa: CASSPATGGGGELFF
cdr3_nt: TGTGCCAGCAGCCCGGCTACAGGGGGCGGCGGGGAGCTGTTTTTT

j_call: TRBJ2-7
clone_size: .
d_call: TRBD1
v_call: TRBV7-9
cdr3_aa: CASSPRTGVGIQGYEQYF
cdr3_nt: TGTGCCAGCAGCCCCAGGACAGGTGTTGGAATACAGGGCTACGAGCAGTACTTC

j_call: TRBJ1-2
clone_size: few
d_call: .
v_call: TRBV12-3/TRBV12-4
cdr3_aa: CASSLAGDDYGYTF
cdr3_nt: TGTGCCAGCAGTTTAGCAGGGGACGACTATGGCTACACCTTC

j_call: TRBJ2-7
clone_size: few
d_call: .
v_call: TRBV7-9
cdr3_aa: CASSLVRGVIHEQYF
cdr3_nt: TGTGCCAGCAGCTTAGTAAGGGGGGTTATCCACGAGCAGTACTTC

j_call: TRBJ1-4
clone_size: .
d_call: .
v_call: TRBV7-2
cdr3_aa: CASSKNKLNEKLFF
cdr3_nt: TGTGCCAGCAGCAAAAACAAGCTAAATGAAAAACTGTTTTTT

j_call: TRBJ2-1
clone_size: .
d_call: .
v_call: TRBV10-3
cdr3_aa: CAISEMEVVNEQFF
cdr3_nt: TGTGCCATCAGTGAGATGGAGGTTGTTAATGAGCAGTTCTTC

j_call: TRBJ2-7
clone_size: .
d_call: .
v_call: TRBV7-9
cdr3_aa: CASSRRSYEQYF
cdr3_nt: TGTGCCAGCAGCCGGCGTTCCTACGAGCAGTACTTC

j_call: TRBJ1-5
clone_size: few
d_call: .
v_call: TRBV7-2
cdr3_aa: CASGTFGEPQHF
cdr3_nt: TGTGCCAGCGGGACATTTGGGGAGCCCCAGCATTTT

j_call: TRBJ1-1
clone_size: .
d_call: TRBD1
v_call: TRBV7-2
cdr3_aa: CASSLVRGLLDTEAFF
cdr3_nt: TGTGCCAGCAGCTTAGTGAGGGGGCTGCTTGACACTGAAGCTTTCTTT

j_call: TRBJ2-2
clone_size: .
d_call: .
v_call: TRBV7-2
cdr3_aa: CASHGQIANTGELFF
cdr3_nt: TGTGCCAGTCATGGACAGATCGCGAACACCGGGGAGCTGTTTTTT

j_call: TRBJ2-7
clone_size: .
d_call: .
v_call: TRBV4-3
cdr3_aa: CASSQARYEQYF
cdr3_nt: TGCGCCAGCAGCCAAGCGCGCTACGAGCAGTACTTC

j_call: TRBJ1-2
clone_size: few
d_call: .
v_call: TRBV7-2
cdr3_aa: CASSSGRTANYGYTF
cdr3_nt: TGTGCCAGCAGCTCAGGACGGACAGCTAACTATGGCTACACCTTC

j_call: TRBJ2-2
clone_size: .
d_call: TRBD2
v_call: TRBV11-3
cdr3_aa: CASSKPSGGVTGELFF
cdr3_nt: TGTGCCAGCAGCAAACCTAGCGGGGGGGTCACCGGGGAGCTGTTTTTT

j_call: TRBJ1-6
clone_size: .
d_call: .
v_call: TRBV4-1
cdr3_aa: CASSQESVRVDSPLHF
cdr3_nt: TGCGCCAGCAGCCAAGAATCGGTCAGGGTAGACTCACCCCTCCACTTT

j_call: TRBJ2-1
clone_size: .
d_call: .
v_call: TRBV15
cdr3_aa: CATSRGATGIEQFF
cdr3_nt: TGTGCCACCAGCAGAGGGGCCACAGGGATCGAGCAGTTCTTC

j_call: TRBJ1-1
clone_size: .
d_call: .
v_call: TRBV9
cdr3_aa: CASSLPEAGPAEAFF
cdr3_nt: TGTGCCAGCAGCCTCCCGGAGGCCGGACCGGCTGAAGCTTTCTTT

j_call: TRBJ2-1
clone_size: .
d_call: .
v_call: TRBV7-9
cdr3_aa: CASSWGNGEQFF
cdr3_nt: TGTGCCAGCAGCTGGGGCAATGGTGAGCAGTTCTTC

j_call: TRBJ2-7
clone_size: .
d_call: TRBD1
v_call: TRBV27
cdr3_aa: CDSSLSKGWTGEYEQYF
cdr3_nt: TGTGACAGCAGTTTATCAAAAGGTTGGACAGGGGAATACGAGCAGTACTTC

j_call: TRBJ2-3
clone_size: few
d_call: TRBD1
v_call: TRBV7-2
cdr3_aa: CASSLTGGSADTQYF
cdr3_nt: TGTGCCAGCAGCTTGACAGGGGGCTCGGCAGATACGCAGTATTTT

j_call: TRBJ1-1
clone_size: .
d_call: .
v_call: TRBV6-1
cdr3_aa: CASSLTLSDMNTEAFF
cdr3_nt: TGTGCCAGCAGTCTCACCCTCTCAGACATGAACACTGAAGCTTTCTTT

j_call: TRBJ2-1
clone_size: few
d_call: TRBD2
v_call: TRBV20-1
cdr3_aa: CSARGLAGGNEQFF
cdr3_nt: TGCAGTGCTAGAGGATTAGCGGGGGGCAATGAGCAGTTCTTC

j_call: TRBJ1-1
clone_size: .
d_call: TRBD1
v_call: TRBV7-8
cdr3_aa: CASSPRTGSTEAFF
cdr3_nt: TGTGCCAGCAGCCCACGGACAGGGAGCACTGAAGCTTTCTTT

j_call: TRBJ2-7
clone_size: few
d_call: TRBD1
v_call: TRBV4-1
cdr3_aa: CASSQTPQGAVYEQYF
cdr3_nt: TGCGCCAGCAGCCAAACACCACAGGGGGCCGTCTACGAGCAGTACTTC

j_call: TRBJ2-7
clone_size: few
d_call: .
v_call: TRBV7-6
cdr3_aa: CASSPAGRSSYEQYF
cdr3_nt: TGTGCCAGCAGCCCCGCGGGCAGGTCCTCCTACGAGCAGTACTTC

j_call: TRBJ1-3
clone_size: many
d_call: .
v_call: TRBV7-8
cdr3_aa: CASSLLSGSPGNTIYF
cdr3_nt: TGTGCCAGCAGCTTATTATCAGGGTCCCCTGGAAACACCATATATTTT

j_call: TRBJ2-7
clone_size: few
d_call: .
v_call: TRBV12-3/TRBV12-4
cdr3_aa: CASSLSPGRDEQYF
cdr3_nt: TGTGCCAGCAGTTTATCCCCAGGACGAGACGAGCAGTACTTC

j_call: TRBJ2-2
clone_size: .
d_call: TRBD1
v_call: TRBV6-2/TRBV6-3
cdr3_aa: CDSSYVGQGNTGELFF
cdr3_nt: TGTGACAGCAGTTACGTGGGACAGGGAAACACCGGGGAGCTGTTTTTT

j_call: TRBJ2-2
clone_size: .
d_call: .
v_call: TRBV7-9
cdr3_aa: CASSPPGKSGELFF
cdr3_nt: TGTGCCAGCAGCCCACCGGGGAAATCCGGGGAGCTGTTTTTT

j_call: TRBJ2-1
clone_size: few
d_call: TRBD2
v_call: TRBV4-1
cdr3_aa: CASRGSGDSSYNEQFF
cdr3_nt: TGCGCCAGCAGAGGTAGCGGGGATAGCTCCTACAATGAGCAGTTCTTC

j_call: TRBJ2-7
clone_size: .
d_call: .
v_call: TRBV27
cdr3_aa: CASSLTGPGAYEQYF
cdr3_nt: TGTGCCAGCAGTTTGACAGGACCCGGCGCCTACGAGCAGTACTTC

j_call: TRBJ1-1
clone_size: .
d_call: .
v_call: TRBV7-9
cdr3_aa: CASSLSASLTGPENTEAFF
cdr3_nt: TGTGCCAGCAGCTTATCGGCGTCCCTGACAGGACCGGAGAACACTGAAGCTTTCTTT

j_call: TRBJ2-1
clone_size: once
d_call: TRBD2
v_call: TRBV6-2/TRBV6-3
cdr3_aa: CAAGGGAPSYNEQFF
cdr3_nt: TGTGCCGCGGGCGGGGGGGCTCCGTCCTACAATGAGCAGTTCTTC

j_call: TRBJ1-1
clone_size: few
d_call: .
v_call: TRBV19
cdr3_aa: CASSPAGITNTEAFF
cdr3_nt: TGTGCCAGTAGTCCCGCAGGGATTACGAACACTGAAGCTTTCTTT

j_call: TRBJ1-3
clone_size: .
d_call: .
v_call: TRBV7-2
cdr3_aa: CASSFGGAAGNTIYF
cdr3_nt: TGTGCCAGCAGCTTTGGCGGGGCAGCTGGAAACACCATATATTTT

j_call: TRBJ1-1
clone_size: few
d_call: .
v_call: TRBV7-9
cdr3_aa: CASSLAGQLLGSTFF
cdr3_nt: TGTGCCAGCAGCTTAGCGGGGCAGCTGTTAGGGTCGACTTTCTTT

j_call: TRBJ2-7
clone_size: .
d_call: TRBD1
v_call: TRBV7-6
cdr3_aa: CASSFLAGTGYEQYF
cdr3_nt: TGTGCCAGCAGCTTCTTAGCCGGGACAGGGTACGAGCAGTACTTC

j_call: TRBJ2-7
clone_size: .
d_call: .
v_call: TRBV28
cdr3_aa: CASSFSPQGPSSYEQYF
cdr3_nt: TGTGCCAGCAGTTTCTCCCCACAGGGCCCGAGCTCCTACGAGCAGTACTTC

j_call: TRBJ2-1
clone_size: .
d_call: TRBD2
v_call: TRBV7-8
cdr3_aa: CASSLVGGGAGGEQFF
cdr3_nt: TGTGCCAGCAGCTTAGTAGGCGGGGGGGCCGGGGGTGAGCAGTTCTTC

j_call: TRBJ2-3
clone_size: .
d_call: TRBD2
v_call: TRBV29-1
cdr3_aa: CSVVKSLEASGGGDTQYF
cdr3_nt: TGCAGCGTTGTCAAGTCGCTAGAGGCTAGCGGGGGCGGAGATACGCAGTATTTT

j_call: TRBJ2-1
clone_size: .
d_call: .
v_call: TRBV28
cdr3_aa: CASTIRNEQFF
cdr3_nt: TGTGCCAGCACTATCCGTAATGAGCAGTTCTTC

j_call: TRBJ2-5
clone_size: .
d_call: .
v_call: TRBV24-1
cdr3_aa: CATSEPGQFETQYF
cdr3_nt: TGTGCCACCAGTGAGCCAGGGCAGTTTGAGACCCAGTACTTC

j_call: TRBJ2-7
clone_size: few
d_call: .
v_call: TRBV7-2
cdr3_aa: CASSPSDSYEQYF
cdr3_nt: TGTGCCAGCAGCCCTTCGGACAGCTACGAGCAGTACTTC

j_call: TRBJ1-1
clone_size: .
d_call: TRBD1
v_call: TRBV4-1
cdr3_aa: CASSQKWTGNTEAFF
cdr3_nt: TGCGCCAGCAGCCAGAAATGGACAGGGAACACTGAAGCTTTCTTT

j_call: TRBJ2-3
clone_size: .
d_call: .
v_call: TRBV15
cdr3_aa: CATSSDLGTDTQYF
cdr3_nt: TGTGCCACCAGCAGCGATCTTGGCACAGATACGCAGTATTTT

j_call: TRBJ1-4
clone_size: .
d_call: .
v_call: TRBV4-3
cdr3_aa: CASSQDGQLATNEKLFF
cdr3_nt: TGCGCCAGCAGCCAAGATGGGCAGCTCGCAACTAATGAAAAACTGTTTTTT

j_call: TRBJ2-3
clone_size: .
d_call: .
v_call: TRBV4-1
cdr3_aa: CASSQSGRGTDTQYF
cdr3_nt: TGCGCCAGCAGCCAGAGCGGACGGGGTACAGATACGCAGTATTTT

j_call: TRBJ1-2
clone_size: few
d_call: .
v_call: TRBV29-1
cdr3_aa: CSVDSGDGVNYGYTF
cdr3_nt: TGCAGCGTTGATTCAGGGGACGGGGTAAACTATGGCTACACCTTC